The 15 T cell receptor beta chains listed next were all sequenced from one sample in a study of PD-L1 blockade in urothelial cancer (dated by TCRdb to between 2016 and 2019). The library was made by the immunoSEQ multiplex PCR assay. The clones in this table, taken by TCRdb from immuneACCESS, are in-frame only. Not every clone is retained; where verified, under half of the shortfall comes from an unresolved V gene, and the cause of the rest is unknown. The sample has about 110,000 clones on record, roughly 88% of them singletons. About 2.3% of the sample comes from the top ten. The specimen was PBMCs, collected around atezolizumab (anti-PD-L1) treatment. The receptor set was obtained from a man aged 45-65 years with urothelial cancer.

CDR3 coding DNA: TGTGCCAGCAGCGTCGGGGGGGGACTAGCGTACGAGCAGTACTTC. Amino acid sequence: CASSVGGGLAYEQYF. The chain joins TRBV9 to TRBJ2-7; 10 nucleotides align to TRBD2. The CDR3 totals 15 residues. Looked up from germline, CDR1 is SGDLS and CDR2 is YYNGEE. The V and J ends lost 2 bases and 4 bases, in that order; junction bases with no gene match: 6.

This clone was seen a handful of times. The rearrangement joins TRBV6-5 to TRBJ2-1; weak D call: TRBD2 (6 bases). The germline V gene encodes CDR1 MNHEY and CDR2 SVGAGI. The CDR3 extends over 13 amino acids. The germline V and J ends were trimmed by 11 bases and 5 bases, with 16 bases remaining between them. The CDR3 bases are TGTGCCCGGTGGGGAGGTACGAACAATGAGCAGTTCTTC. This encodes CARWGGTNNEQFF.

The CDR3 bases are TGCGCCAGCAGCACTTCTAGCGGGGGTACCTACAATGAGCAGTTCTTC. It specifies CASSTSSGGTYNEQFF. This chain joins TRBV5-1 and TRBJ2-1, with 10 bases matching TRBD2. The CDR3 totals 16 residues. CDR1 SGHRS and CDR2 YFSETQ come from the germline V gene. The ends lost 4 bases at V and 2 bases at J; junction bases unmatched: 6.

This chain connects TRBV28 to TRBJ1-1, with D possibly TRBD1 on 5 matching bases. Per the germline V gene, CDR1 is MDHEN and CDR2 is SYDVKM. The germline V and J ends were trimmed by 3 bases and 6 bases, with 14 bases remaining between them. CDR3 length equals 14 residues. The CDR3 bases are TGTGCCAGCAGTTTTACGGGGGACTCCTCTGAAGCTTTCTTT. Protein: CASSFTGDSSEAFF.

The chain carries TRBV15 and TRBJ2-7, with 9 bases that match TRBD1. The CDR3 runs 14 residues. Trimming removed 2 bases from V and 5 bases from J; junction bases left unmatched: 4. The V gene's germline CDR1 is LNHNV and CDR2 YYDKDF (reference sequence). The CDR3 region has the DNA TGTGCCACCAGCAGAAACACAGGGGGCGACGAGCAGTACTTC. Protein sequence: CATSRNTGGDEQYF.

The V call is TRBV15, the J call TRBJ2-7, with D perhaps matching TRBD2 (5 bases). The CDR3 covers 17 residues. Trimming pared 3 bases from V and 4 bases from J, leaving 22 bases between. The V gene's germline CDR1 is LNHNV and CDR2 YYDKDF (reference sequence). The CDR3 sequence is CATSSDTRGTAIYEQYF. For the CDR3, the DNA is TGTGCCACCAGCAGTGACACCCGGGGTACTGCCATATACGAGCAGTACTTC. The full variable domain, in which reference TRBV15 and TRBJ2-7 provide the parts outside the CDR3, is DAMVIQNPRYQVTQFGKPVTLSCSQTLNHNVMYWYQQKSSQAPKLLFHYYDKDFNNEADTPDNFQSRRPNTSFCFLDIRSPGLGDTAMYLCATSSDTRGTAIYEQYFGPGTRLTVT.

This chain links TRBV10-3 with TRBJ2-3, with 7 bases lining up with TRBD1. CDR1 and CDR2 (germline): ENHRY, SYGVKD. Germline trimming cut 2 bases from V and 1 base from J; bases unmatched to any gene: 18. The CDR3 runs to 20 residues. CDR3 in DNA: TGTGCCATCAGTGAGGCGGACAGGTATACCGCCTTGGTCGGCACAGATACGCAGTATTTT. Translation: CAISEADRYTALVGTDTQYF.

This clone was observed once. The V gene is TRBV7-2, the J gene TRBJ2-1; 7 positions match TRBD2. Losses at the gene ends were 0 bases for V and 0 bases for J; bases not matched to a gene: 8. The germline CDR1 and CDR2 sequences are SGHTA and FQGNSA. The CDR3 runs 18 residues. CDR3 amino acids: CASSLAIGGSSSYNEQFF. The CDR3 region has the DNA TGTGCCAGCAGCTTAGCTATTGGCGGGAGTAGCTCCTACAATGAGCAGTTCTTC.

V usage is TRBV19 and J usage is TRBJ2-7; D is possibly TRBD2 (5 bases). Between the trimmed V and J ends, which lost 3 bases and 2 bases, there was a span of 11 bases. CDR3 size: 14 residues. Germline assignment: CDR1 LNHDA and CDR2 SQIVND (reference sequence). Written as DNA, the CDR3 is TGTGCCAGTAGTATTTCGGGGTTCCCCTACGAGCAGTACTTC. It is translated as CASSISGFPYEQYF. The full variable domain, its missing parts supplied by reference TRBV19 and TRBJ2-7, is DGGITQSPKYLFRKEGQNVTLSCEQNLNHDAMYWYRQDPGQGLRLIYYSQIVNDFQKGDIAEGYSVSREKKESFPLTVTSAQKNPTAFYLCASSISGFPYEQYFGPGTRLTVT.

The chain carries TRBV5-4 and TRBJ1-6; no definite D call. Trimming took 4 bases from V and 5 from J, leaving 13 bases between them. CDR1 is SGHNT and CDR2 is YYREEE in the germline V gene (reference sequence). The CDR3 totals 15 residues. CDR3 protein: CASSPMGPNNSPLHF. In DNA form, the CDR3 reads TGTGCCAGCAGCCCAATGGGCCCCAATAATTCACCCCTCCACTTT.

The rearrangement uses TRBV27 and TRBJ1-5; 7 bases are a match to TRBD1. CDR1 is MNHEY and CDR2 is SMNVEV in the germline V gene (reference sequence). V was pared by 0 bases and J by 0 bases, with 5 bases of the junction left unmatched. The CDR3 has 17 residues. The chain's CDR3 is CASSLSLAGGSNQPQHF. For the CDR3, the DNA is TGTGCCAGCAGTTTATCGCTCGCAGGGGGTAGCAATCAGCCCCAGCATTTT.

The chain uses TRBV11-2 and TRBJ2-1; 8 bases map to TRBD2. The junction had 10 bases not matched to a gene; V was cut back by 5 bases and J by 4 bases. CDR1 SGHAT and CDR2 FQNNGV come from the germline V gene. There are 16 residues in the CDR3. CDR3 loop: CASSRFSGTEYNEQFF. Here the CDR3 DNA reads TGTGCCAGCAGCCGATTTAGCGGGACGGAATACAATGAGCAGTTCTTC. Full variable domain (remainder filled in from reference TRBV11-2 and TRBJ2-1): EAGVAQSPRYKIIEKRQSVAFWCNPISGHATLYWYQQILGQGPKLLIQFQNNGVVDDSQLPKDRFSAERLKGVDSTLKIQPAKLEDSAVYLCASSRFSGTEYNEQFFGPGTRLTVL.

In DNA form, the CDR3 reads TGTGCCAGCAGCGAGCTTAGCGGGTCGACCTACGAGCAGTACTTC. It codes for CASSELSGSTYEQYF. The rearrangement links TRBV21-1 to TRBJ2-7; the D call of TRBD2 is as the table states it, not checked on the DNA. TRBV21-1 is flagged as a pseudogene. The CDR3 length is 15 residues.

The chain has TRBV19 and TRBJ2-1, with D possibly TRBD1 on 6 matching bases. Germline V gene sequence: CDR1 LNHDA, CDR2 SQIVND (reference sequence). Trimming took off 0 bases at V and 1 base at J, with 10 bases between the two ends. CDR3 length: 16 amino acids. In DNA, the CDR3 is TGTGCCAGTAGTATAGAGGACAGACATTCCTACAATGAGCAGTTCTTC. This sequence encodes CASSIEDRHSYNEQFF.

The chain joins TRBV7-2 to TRBJ2-3; D uncertain. CDR3 size: 12 residues. The V end lost 4 bases, the J end lost 6 bases, and 8 bases lay between the germline ends. Germline V gives CDR1 SGHTA, CDR2 FQGNSA. CDR3 DNA sequence: TGTGCCAGCAGCTCTAACGCGGATACGCAGTATTTT. The encoded protein is CASSSNADTQYF.